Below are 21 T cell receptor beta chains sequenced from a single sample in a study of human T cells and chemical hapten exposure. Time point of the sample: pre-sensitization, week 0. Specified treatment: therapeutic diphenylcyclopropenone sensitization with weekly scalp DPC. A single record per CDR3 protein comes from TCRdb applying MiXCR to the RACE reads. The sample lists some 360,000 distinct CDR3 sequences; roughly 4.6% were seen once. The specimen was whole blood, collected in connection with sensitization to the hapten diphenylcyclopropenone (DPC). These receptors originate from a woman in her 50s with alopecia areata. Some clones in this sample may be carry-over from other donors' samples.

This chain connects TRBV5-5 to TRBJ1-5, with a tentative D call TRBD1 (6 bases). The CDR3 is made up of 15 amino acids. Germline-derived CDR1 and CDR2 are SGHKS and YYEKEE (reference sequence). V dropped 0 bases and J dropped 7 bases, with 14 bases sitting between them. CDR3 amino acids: CASSLGTGFRQPQHF. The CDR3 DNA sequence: TGTGCCAGCAGCTTGGGAACAGGGTTTCGGCAGCCCCAGCATTTT.

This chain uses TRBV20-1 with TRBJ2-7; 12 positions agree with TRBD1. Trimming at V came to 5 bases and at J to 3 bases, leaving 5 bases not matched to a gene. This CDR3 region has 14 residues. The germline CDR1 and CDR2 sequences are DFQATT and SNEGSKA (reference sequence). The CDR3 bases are TGCAGTGCTTCCCGGGACAGGGGGCTCTACGAGCAGTACTTC. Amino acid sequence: CSASRDRGLYEQYF.

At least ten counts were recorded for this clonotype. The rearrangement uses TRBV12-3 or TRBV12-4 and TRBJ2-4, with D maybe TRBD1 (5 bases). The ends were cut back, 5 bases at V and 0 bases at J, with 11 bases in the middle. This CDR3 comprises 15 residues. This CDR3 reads CASSPWGLAKNIQYF. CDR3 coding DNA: TGTGCCAGCAGTCCCTGGGGCCTAGCCAAAAACATTCAGTACTTC.

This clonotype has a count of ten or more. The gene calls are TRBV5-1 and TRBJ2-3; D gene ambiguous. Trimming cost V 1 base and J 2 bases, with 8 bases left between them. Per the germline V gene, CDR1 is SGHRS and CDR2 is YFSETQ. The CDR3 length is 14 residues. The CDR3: CASSLRIDTDTQYF. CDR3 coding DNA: TGCGCCAGCAGCTTGAGGATTGACACAGATACGCAGTATTTT.

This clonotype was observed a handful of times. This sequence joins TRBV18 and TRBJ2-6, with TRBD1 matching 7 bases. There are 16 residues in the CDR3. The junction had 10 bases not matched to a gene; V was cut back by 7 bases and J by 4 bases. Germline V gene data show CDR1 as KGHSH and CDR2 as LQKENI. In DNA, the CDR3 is TGTGCCAGCTTCGACAGGGAGCTTGAAGGGGCCAACGTCCTGACTTTC. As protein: CASFDRELEGANVLTF.

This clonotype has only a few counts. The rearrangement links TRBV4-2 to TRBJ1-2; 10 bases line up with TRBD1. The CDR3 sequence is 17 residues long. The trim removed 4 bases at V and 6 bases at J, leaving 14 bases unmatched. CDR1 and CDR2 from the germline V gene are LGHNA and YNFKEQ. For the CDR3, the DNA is TGTGCCAGCAGCCGAGGAGGGGGGGACAGGGGCATCAATGGCTACACCTTC. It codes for CASSRGGGDRGINGYTF.

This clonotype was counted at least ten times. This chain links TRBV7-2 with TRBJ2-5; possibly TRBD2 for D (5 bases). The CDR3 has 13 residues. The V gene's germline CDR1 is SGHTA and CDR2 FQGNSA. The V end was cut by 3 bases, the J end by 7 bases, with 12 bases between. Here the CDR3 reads CASSLNPRGTQYF. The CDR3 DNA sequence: TGTGCCAGCAGCTTGAACCCCCGGGGGACCCAGTACTTC.

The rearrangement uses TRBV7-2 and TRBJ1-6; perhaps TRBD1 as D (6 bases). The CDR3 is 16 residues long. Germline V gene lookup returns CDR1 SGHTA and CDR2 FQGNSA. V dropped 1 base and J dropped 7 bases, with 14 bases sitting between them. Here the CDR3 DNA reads TGTGCCAGCAGCTTAGTAGTCAGGGGCCCCAATTCACCCCTCCACTTT. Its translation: CASSLVVRGPNSPLHF.

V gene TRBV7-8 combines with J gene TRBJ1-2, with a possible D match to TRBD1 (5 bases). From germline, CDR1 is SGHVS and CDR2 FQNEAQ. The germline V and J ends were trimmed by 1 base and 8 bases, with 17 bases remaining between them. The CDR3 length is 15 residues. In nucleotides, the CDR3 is TGTGCCAGCAGCTTAGAATGGCAGGGATATAGGGGCTACACCTTC. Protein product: CASSLEWQGYRGYTF. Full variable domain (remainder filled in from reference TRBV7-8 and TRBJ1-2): GAGVSQSPRYKVAKRGQDVALRCDPISGHVSLFWYQQALGQGPEFLTYFQNEAQLDKSGLPSDRFFAERPEGSVSTLKIQRTQQEDSAVYLCASSLEWQGYRGYTFGSGTRLTVV.

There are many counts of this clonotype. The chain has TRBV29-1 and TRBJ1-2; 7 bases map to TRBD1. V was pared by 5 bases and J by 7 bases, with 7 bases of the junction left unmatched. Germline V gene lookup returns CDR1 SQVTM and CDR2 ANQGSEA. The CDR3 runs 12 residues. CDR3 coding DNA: TGCAGCGTTTTACAGGGGTTTAGTGGCTACACCTTC. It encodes CSVLQGFSGYTF.

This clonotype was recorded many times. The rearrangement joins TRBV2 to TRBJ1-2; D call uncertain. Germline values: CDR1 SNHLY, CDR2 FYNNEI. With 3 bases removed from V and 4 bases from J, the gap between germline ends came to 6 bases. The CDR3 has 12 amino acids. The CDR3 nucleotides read TGTGCCAGCAGTGACCCAGCCTATGGCTACACCTTC. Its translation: CASSDPAYGYTF.

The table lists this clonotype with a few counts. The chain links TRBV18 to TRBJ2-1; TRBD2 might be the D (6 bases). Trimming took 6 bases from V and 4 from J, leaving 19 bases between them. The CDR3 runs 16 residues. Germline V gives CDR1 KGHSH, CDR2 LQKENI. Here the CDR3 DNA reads TGTGCCAGCTCTGGAATTATTCGGGGAGGATACAATGAGCAGTTCTTC. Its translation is CASSGIIRGGYNEQFF.

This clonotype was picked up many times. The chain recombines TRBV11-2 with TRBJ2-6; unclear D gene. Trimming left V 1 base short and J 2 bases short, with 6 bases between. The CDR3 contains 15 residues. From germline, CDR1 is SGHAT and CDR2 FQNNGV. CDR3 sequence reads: CASSLGLPGANVLTF. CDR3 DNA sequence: TGTGCCAGCAGCTTAGGTCTACCTGGGGCCAACGTCCTGACTTTC.

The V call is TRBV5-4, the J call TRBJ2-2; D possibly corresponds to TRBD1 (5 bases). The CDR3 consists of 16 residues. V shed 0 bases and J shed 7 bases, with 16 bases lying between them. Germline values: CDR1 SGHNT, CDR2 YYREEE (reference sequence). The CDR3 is CASSLAQGRNGGELFF. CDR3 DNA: TGTGCCAGCAGCTTGGCCCAGGGCAGGAACGGCGGGGAGCTGTTTTTT.

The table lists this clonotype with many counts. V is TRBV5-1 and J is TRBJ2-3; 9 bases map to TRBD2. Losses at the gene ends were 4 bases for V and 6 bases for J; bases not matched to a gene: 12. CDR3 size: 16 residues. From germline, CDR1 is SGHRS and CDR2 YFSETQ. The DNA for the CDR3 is TGCGCCAGCAGCAAAGGCGTAGCGGGGGCAGGGGATACGCAGTATTTT. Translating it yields CASSKGVAGAGDTQYF.

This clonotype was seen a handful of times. The CDR3 coding sequence is TGTGCCAGCTGCGGGGGTGAAGAGACCCAGTACTTC. Its protein is CASCGGEETQYF. The V and J genes are TRBV7-9 and TRBJ2-5; 7 bases line up with TRBD2. Unmatched junction bases numbered 3, after V lost 8 bases and J lost 3 bases. There are 12 residues in the CDR3. Germline lookup yields CDR1 SEHNR and CDR2 FQNEAQ (reference sequence). Complete variable domain (other parts from reference TRBV7-9 and TRBJ2-5): DTGVSQNPRHKITKRGQNVTFRCDPISEHNRLYWYRQTLGQGPEFLTYFQNEAQLEKSRLLSDRFSAERPKGSFSTLEIQRTEQGDSAMYLCASCGGEETQYFGPGTRLLVL.

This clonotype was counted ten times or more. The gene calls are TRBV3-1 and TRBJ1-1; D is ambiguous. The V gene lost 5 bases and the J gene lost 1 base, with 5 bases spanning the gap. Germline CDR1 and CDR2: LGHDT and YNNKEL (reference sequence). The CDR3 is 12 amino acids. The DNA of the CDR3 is TGTGCCAGCAGCACGGGGAACACTGAAGCTTTCTTT. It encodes CASSTGNTEAFF.

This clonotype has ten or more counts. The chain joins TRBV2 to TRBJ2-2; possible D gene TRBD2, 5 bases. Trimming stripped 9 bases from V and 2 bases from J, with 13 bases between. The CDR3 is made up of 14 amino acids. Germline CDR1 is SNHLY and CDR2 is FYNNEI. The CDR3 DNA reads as TGTGCCAGTGGGAGCAGGTTAAACACCGGGGAGCTGTTTTTT. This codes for CASGSRLNTGELFF.

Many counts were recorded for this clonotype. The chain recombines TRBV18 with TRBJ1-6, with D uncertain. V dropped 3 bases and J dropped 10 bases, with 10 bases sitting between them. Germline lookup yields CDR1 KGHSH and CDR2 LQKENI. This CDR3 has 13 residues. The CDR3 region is CASSPSGRSPLHF. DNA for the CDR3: TGTGCCAGCTCACCGTCCGGCCGATCACCCCTCCACTTT. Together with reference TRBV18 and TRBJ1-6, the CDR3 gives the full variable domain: NAGVMQNPRHLVRRRGQEARLRCSPMKGHSHVYWYRQLPEEGLKFMVYLQKENIIDESGMPKERFSAEFPKEGPSILRIQQVVRGDSAAYFCASSPSGRSPLHFGNGTRLTVT.

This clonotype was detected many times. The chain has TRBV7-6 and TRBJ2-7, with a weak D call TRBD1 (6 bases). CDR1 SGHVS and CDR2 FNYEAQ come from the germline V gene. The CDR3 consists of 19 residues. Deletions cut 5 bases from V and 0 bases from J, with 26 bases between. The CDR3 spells CASSRGSGANFWSSYEQYF. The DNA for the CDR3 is TGTGCCAGCAGCCGCGGTTCAGGGGCAAACTTTTGGAGCTCCTACGAGCAGTACTTC.

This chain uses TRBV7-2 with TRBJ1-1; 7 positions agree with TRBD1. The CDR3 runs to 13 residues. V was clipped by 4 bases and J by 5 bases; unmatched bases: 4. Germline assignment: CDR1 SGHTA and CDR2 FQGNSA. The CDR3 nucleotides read TGTGCCAGCAGCTCCTACAGGGGAACTGAAGCTTTCTTT. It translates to CASSSYRGTEAFF.